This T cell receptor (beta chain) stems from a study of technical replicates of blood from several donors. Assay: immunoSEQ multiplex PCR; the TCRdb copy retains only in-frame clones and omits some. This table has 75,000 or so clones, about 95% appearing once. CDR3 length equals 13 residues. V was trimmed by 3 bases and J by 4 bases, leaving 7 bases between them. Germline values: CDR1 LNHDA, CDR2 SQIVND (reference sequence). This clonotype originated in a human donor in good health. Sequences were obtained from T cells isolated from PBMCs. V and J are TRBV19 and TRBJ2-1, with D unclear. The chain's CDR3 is CASSMRPYNEQFF. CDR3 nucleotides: TGTGCCAGTAGTATGCGGCCGTACAATGAGCAGTTCTTC. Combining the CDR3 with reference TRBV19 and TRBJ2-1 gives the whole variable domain DGGITQSPKYLFRKEGQNVTLSCEQNLNHDAMYWYRQDPGQGLRLIYYSQIVNDFQKGDIAEGYSVSREKKESFPLTVTSAQKNPTAFYLCASSMRPYNEQFFGPGTRLTVL.